Presented here are 17 T cell receptor beta chains from one specimen sequenced in a study of blood T cell repertoires in COVID-19. The repertoire was sequenced with immunoSEQ multiplex PCR; TCRdb's copy has only in-frame clones and lacks some. The sample carries 55,000 to 75,000 clones, 81% recorded once. The sample was peripheral blood. All receptors derive from a human donor in a cohort sampled during active COVID-19.

The J gene is TRBJ1-1, the V gene TRBV10-2; D not resolved. The CDR3 sequence is 13 residues long. In germline, CDR1 is WSHSY, CDR2 SAAADI. The V end was cut by 4 bases, the J end by 1 base, with 7 bases between. CDR3 sequence reads: CASSVYKNTEAFF. The CDR3 DNA reads TGCGCCAGCAGTGTATACAAGAACACTGAAGCTTTCTTT.

V usage is TRBV19 and J usage is TRBJ1-5, with a possible D match to TRBD1 (5 bases). CDR3 size: 20 residues. Between the trimmed V and J ends, which lost 9 bases and 0 bases, there was a span of 30 bases. CDR1 and CDR2 (germline): LNHDA, SQIVND (reference sequence). Here the CDR3 reads CASEKGGGFRDSNSNQPQHF. CDR3 DNA sequence: TGTGCCAGCGAAAAAGGAGGAGGCTTCCGGGACTCTAATAGCAATCAGCCCCAGCATTTT.

This chain links TRBV25-1 with TRBJ2-5; D is unclear. Trimming stripped 3 bases from V and 5 bases from J, with 13 bases between. Germline loops: CDR1 MGHDK, CDR2 SYGVNS. This CDR3 spans 14 amino acids. The CDR3: CASSDPAGLETQYF. The CDR3 DNA reads TGTGCCAGCAGTGATCCCGCCGGGTTGGAGACCCAGTACTTC.

This clone was found a few times. V and J are TRBV7-2 and TRBJ1-1; D not resolved. The germline gives CDR1 SGHTA, CDR2 FQGNSA. Trimming pared 3 bases from V and 0 bases from J, leaving 8 bases between. The CDR3 covers 14 residues. The CDR3 spells CASSLVPVNTEAFF. The CDR3 DNA is TGTGCCAGCAGCTTGGTCCCGGTGAACACTGAAGCTTTCTTT.

This chain links TRBV6-5 with TRBJ2-1; 10 bases are shared with TRBD2. CDR1 is MNHEY, CDR2 SVGAGI, per germline. With V trimmed by 9 bases and J by 8 bases, 13 bases remained unmatched. This CDR3 is built from 15 residues. The CDR3 is CASRRGTSVSDEQFF. In DNA, the CDR3 is TGTGCCAGTAGAAGAGGGACTAGCGTATCCGATGAGCAGTTCTTC.

This chain connects TRBV10-3 to TRBJ1-5; possibly TRBD1 for D (5 bases). Trimming took off 4 bases at V and 3 bases at J, with 19 bases between the two ends. The germline V gene encodes CDR1 ENHRY and CDR2 SYGVKD. This CDR3 spans 17 amino acids. The CDR3 region is CAISVLTGDRPNQPQHF. DNA for the CDR3: TGTGCCATCAGTGTATTAACAGGAGATAGACCCAATCAGCCCCAGCATTTT.

The gene calls are TRBV19 and TRBJ2-7; 9 bases match TRBD1. The CDR3 runs 16 residues. The germline CDR1 and CDR2 sequences are LNHDA and SQIVND (reference sequence). Trimming removed 4 bases from V and 6 bases from J; junction bases left unmatched: 13. CDR3 amino acids: CASSNLGTGLMREQYF. CDR3 in DNA: TGTGCCAGTAGTAACCTGGGGACAGGGTTAATGCGCGAGCAGTACTTC.

The chain carries TRBV6-6 and TRBJ2-7; 13 positions match TRBD2. Germline V gene lookup returns CDR1 MNHNY and CDR2 SVGAGI (reference sequence). CDR3 length: 14 amino acids. V was clipped by 7 bases and J by 7 bases; unmatched bases: 7. The CDR3, as DNA: TGTGCCAGCAAAACTAGCGGGAGGGCGGAAGAGCAGTACTTC. This translates into CASKTSGRAEEQYF.

The chain joins TRBV6-5 to TRBJ1-2; D may be TRBD1 (5 bases). Trimming pared 6 bases from V and 8 bases from J, leaving 16 bases between. Germline V CDR1 and CDR2: MNHEY, SVGAGI. The CDR3 sequence is 13 residues long. CDR3 protein: CASSEPGTIGYTF. DNA for the CDR3: TGTGCCAGCAGCGAGCCCGGGACTATCGGCTACACCTTC.

The chain carries TRBV6-6 and TRBJ1-1; D may be TRBD1 (5 bases). From germline, CDR1 is MNHNY and CDR2 SVGAGI (reference sequence). Trimming stripped 3 bases from V and 0 bases from J, with 8 bases between. This CDR3 has 14 residues. CDR3 coding DNA: TGTGCCAGCAGTTATGGCAGGGTGAACACTGAAGCTTTCTTT. As protein: CASSYGRVNTEAFF.

The rearrangement joins TRBV7-6 to TRBJ2-2; 12 bases align to TRBD1. The CDR3 length is 19 residues. V was clipped by 6 bases and J by 0 bases; unmatched bases: 11. Germline V lookup: CDR1 SGHVS, CDR2 FNYEAQ. CDR3 in amino acids: CASSRRGTGGATNTGELFF. The DNA of the CDR3 is TGTGCCAGCAGTCGCCGGGGGACAGGGGGCGCCACGAACACCGGGGAGCTGTTTTTT. The full variable domain, rest sourced from reference TRBV7-6 and TRBJ2-2, is GAGVSQSPRYKVTKRGQDVALRCDPISGHVSLYWYRQALGQGPEFLTYFNYEAQQDKSGLPNDRFSAERPEGSISTLTIQRTEQRDSAMYRCASSRRGTGGATNTGELFFGEGSRLTVL.

This clone was detected a few times. Additional DNA sequences in this sample encode the identical CDR3. The V gene is TRBV6-6, the J gene TRBJ2-1; D is uncertain. The germline V and J ends were trimmed by 0 bases and 3 bases, with 6 bases remaining between them. Germline assignment: CDR1 MNHNY and CDR2 SVGAGI (reference sequence). This CDR3 comprises 14 residues. CDR3 region: CASSYSRVYNEQFF. CDR3 sequence (DNA): TGTGCCAGCAGTTACTCGAGAGTCTACAATGAGCAGTTCTTC.

The genes are TRBV10-2 and TRBJ2-3; D ambiguous. This CDR3 region has 14 residues. The V end was cut by 1 base, the J end by 4 bases, with 9 bases between. In germline, CDR1 is WSHSY, CDR2 SAAADI. The CDR3 bases are TGCGCCAGCAGTGAGTGGGCTAATCCAGATACGCAGTATTTT. Its protein is CASSEWANPDTQYF.

The chain carries TRBV7-2 and TRBJ2-3; TRBD2 matches at 8 bases. The germline gives CDR1 SGHTA, CDR2 FQGNSA. The CDR3 spans 15 residues. V lost 4 bases and J lost 6; bases outside the gene matches: 9. The CDR3 loop is CASSSTGTSKDTQYF. In nucleotides, the CDR3 is TGTGCCAGCAGCTCAACCGGGACTAGTAAGGATACGCAGTATTTT.

The chain links TRBV14 to TRBJ2-3, with 11 nucleotides matching TRBD2. In germline, CDR1 is SGHDN, CDR2 FVKESK. The CDR3 has 19 amino acids. V was clipped by 4 bases and J by 6 bases; unmatched bases: 18. The CDR3 loop reads CASSPVAGGRYDMIDTQYF. The CDR3 DNA follows: TGTGCCAGCAGCCCCGTAGCGGGAGGGCGATATGATATGATTGATACGCAGTATTTT.

V gene TRBV19 combines with J gene TRBJ1-5; D is unclear. This CDR3 is 15 amino acids long. Germline assignment: CDR1 LNHDA and CDR2 SQIVND (reference sequence). V lost 1 base, J lost 3 bases, and 10 bases lay in between. CDR3: CASSIGTAFNQPQHF. In DNA, the CDR3 is TGTGCCAGTAGTATAGGCACAGCATTCAATCAGCCCCAGCATTTT.

The genes are TRBV7-6 and TRBJ2-7; 8 nucleotides line up with TRBD2. The CDR3 extends over 15 amino acids. CDR1 is SGHVS and CDR2 is FNYEAQ in the germline V gene. Losses at the gene ends were 5 bases for V and 2 bases for J; bases not matched to a gene: 8. The CDR3: CASSPGRAGAYEQYF. The DNA of the CDR3 is TGTGCCAGCAGCCCCGGCCGAGCGGGAGCCTACGAGCAGTACTTC.